Included here is one T cell receptor (beta chain) sequence, with context. The antigen this receptor binds is unknown. No base quality information exists; no much larger clone differs at one position. Library method: the immunoSEQ multiplex PCR assay. Around 100,000 TCR templates per sample were assayed by the deep sequencing platform. Genomic DNA extracted from sorted T cells was used for TCRbeta CDR3 sequencing. Per the original workflow: The R programming language was used for clonal analysis of TCRbeta CDR3 data. Alloreactive CD4+ and CD8+ clones were identified by comparing unstimulated samples to CFSE-low samples taken after the reaction. Regulatory or non-regulatory origin was assigned to alloreactive CD4+ clones by matching of sequences to sorted unstimulated Treg and non-Treg repertoires. TCRdb carries this immuneACCESS record with in-frame sequences only. Its versions omit some clonotypes, under half of them owing to an unresolved V gene in the studies checked, with the rest unexplained. The DNA was the basis for D and trimming; V, J and clone size are from that table. Counted in this sample were some 100,000 clones; 80% to 95% of them appeared once. The top ten clonotypes cover 0.16% of the sample.

This sample is part of a study of siplizumab effects on memory and regulatory T cells (dated by TCRdb to between 2019 and 2020). Concerning the study at large: The effect of the anti-CD2 antibody siplizumab on alloreactive T-cell subsets was examined in allogeneic mixed lymphocyte reactions constructed from human PBMCs. Beyond this particular receptor, the publication reports: Among mappable alloreactive CD4+ clones, an average Treg-derived fraction of almost 70% was observed with siplizumab, compared with approximately 26% in control reactions. Roughly 80-97% of proliferating CD4+ or CD8+ clones could not be assigned a naive or memory phenotype. The cumulative frequency of alloreactive sequences that could be traced back to unstimulated CD4+ memory T cells was significantly reduced by siplizumab. Because sequences at frequencies below about 10^-5 were poorly captured, only a minor fraction of alloreactive clones could be mapped back to unstimulated subsets. Whether proliferating Tregs from siplizumab cultures were suppressive was not functionally confirmed. Unstimulated naive T cells appeared to be more diverse than memory T cells, and naive cells seemed to make a substantial contribution to the alloresponse.

TCRbeta CDR3 sequencing was performed on sorted unstimulated T cells and on proliferating T cells recovered from mixed lymphocyte reactions. Fresh whole blood from around 10 HLA-typed healthy donors was used as the source from which PBMCs were isolated. Unstimulated CD4+ non-regulatory T cells were FACS-sorted to map the origin of alloreactive clones. Sequenced sample: non-Treg CD4+ T cells sorted from blood. The label giving this sample's cell subset or site can be read as: FACS-sorted unstimulated CD4+ non-regulatory T cells. The source of this sequence is a human donor in good health.

This receptor carries the CDR3 CASSSSEMKPQHF. The bases read TGTGCCAGCTCATCCTCCGAGATGAAGCCCCAGCATTTT. The V gene is TRBV18 and the J gene is TRBJ1-5, with no confident D gene call. CDR1 and CDR2 (KGHSH, LQKENI) derive from the germline V gene. CDR3 length: 13 amino acids, cysteine to phenylalanine. Only the CDR3 portion is preserved as DNA: 39 bases, with reading frame beginning at the first base. V drops 5 bases and J drops 8 bases, leaving 13 bases in between.